This TCR beta chain was retrieved from a study of cytomegalovirus exposure and HLA in healthy donors. Study observations and caveats: In a later analysis, a missense DCLRE1C variant was linked to TCR beta V- and J-gene trimming.

Researchers ran the PCR with 60 Vbeta and 13 Jbeta primers. Clones were read by immunoSEQ multiplex PCR, and TCRdb kept only the in-frame ones, dropping some. The data contain 100,000 to 150,000 clones, 84% of them singletons. As for this clone: What it binds is not known. Distinct nucleotide sequences in the sample also encode this CDR3.

The material sequenced was PBMCs. This sequence was found in a man in his fifties in good health and CMV-seronegative.

CDR3 loop: CASSPLETVHNSPLHF. The CDR3 DNA reads as TGCGCCAGCAGCCCATTGGAGACAGTTCATAATTCACCCCTCCACTTT. The J gene is TRBJ1-6, the V gene TRBV4-1; D may be TRBD1 (5 bases). The V gene's germline CDR1 is MGHRA and CDR2 YSYEKL. The CDR3 consists of 16 residues. The V end lost 4 bases, the J end lost 5 bases, and 15 bases lay between the germline ends.